The 12 T cell receptor beta chains listed next were all sequenced from one sample in a study of cytotoxic CD8 clonotypes in ibrutinib-treated CLL. The repertoire was sequenced with immunoSEQ multiplex PCR; TCRdb's copy has only in-frame clones and lacks some. The profile shows hundreds of thousands of clones, 79% of them singletons. The material sequenced was PBMCs, taken after 12 months of ibrutinib treatment. These receptors originate from a human donor with chronic lymphocytic leukemia.

The chain employs TRBV5-1 and TRBJ2-3; 9 bases agree with TRBD2. CDR3 length equals 17 residues. Germline V gene data show CDR1 as SGHRS and CDR2 as YFSETQ. V lost 3 bases and J lost 0; bases outside the gene matches: 8. The DNA of the CDR3 is TGCGCCAGCAGCTCGGGGGGGACTAGCAAAAGCACAGATACGCAGTATTTT. Residues: CASSSGGTSKSTDTQYF. The variable domain in full, with the rest retrieved from reference TRBV5-1 and TRBJ2-3, is KAGVTQTPRYLIKTRGQQVTLSCSPISGHRSVSWYQQTPGQGLQFLFEYFSETQRNKGNFPGRFSGRQFSNSRSEMNVSTLELGDSALYLCASSSGGTSKSTDTQYFGPGTRLTVL.

The chain joins TRBV6-6 to TRBJ2-3, with D possibly TRBD2 on 6 matching bases. Looked up from germline, CDR1 is MNHNY and CDR2 is SVGAGI (reference sequence). This CDR3 has 15 amino acids. With 7 bases removed from V and 4 bases from J, the gap between germline ends came to 18 bases. CDR3 in DNA: TGTGCCAGCACCCCTCCCAGCGGGTTGGCAGATACGCAGTATTTT. Residues: CASTPPSGLADTQYF.

This sequence joins TRBV5-1 and TRBJ2-1, with TRBD2 matching over 8 bases. Trimming at V came to 0 bases and at J to 13 bases, leaving 15 bases not matched to a gene. There are 16 residues in the CDR3. In germline, CDR1 is SGHRS, CDR2 YFSETQ. CDR3 amino acids: CASSLAERGLAGVQFF. The CDR3 DNA reads as TGCGCCAGCAGCTTGGCCGAACGTGGACTAGCTGGGGTCCAGTTCTTC.

This rearrangement joins TRBV6-5 to TRBJ2-1; D ambiguous. The CDR3 covers 14 residues. Trimming took off 5 bases at V and 6 bases at J, with 14 bases between the two ends. Germline CDR1 and CDR2: MNHEY and SVGAGI. This CDR3 is CASSLNRLFNEQFF. CDR3 in DNA: TGTGCCAGCAGTCTAAACCGACTCTTCAATGAGCAGTTCTTC.

The chain uses TRBV9 and TRBJ2-2, with D possibly being TRBD2 (7 bases). The germline CDR1 and CDR2 sequences are SGDLS and YYNGEE. V lost 3 bases to trimming and J lost 6 bases, with 18 bases between them. The CDR3 contains 16 residues. The CDR3 here is CASSAAGARRAGELFF. CDR3 sequence (DNA): TGTGCCAGCAGCGCGGCGGGGGCCCGACGGGCCGGGGAGCTGTTTTTT.

J is TRBJ1-2 and V is TRBV4-1; 9 positions agree with TRBD1. The CDR3 extends over 15 amino acids. After removal of 3 bases from V and 6 bases from J, the junction contained 8 bases not matched to a gene. Germline V CDR1 and CDR2: MGHRA, YSYEKL. CDR3 region: CASSQPGQGVDGYTF. The CDR3 DNA is TGCGCCAGCAGCCAGCCGGGACAGGGCGTTGATGGCTACACCTTC.

As for this clone: Other DNA sequences within the sample encode an identical CDR3. This chain joins TRBV5-1 and TRBJ2-3, with D possibly TRBD1 on 6 matching bases. The CDR3 spans 13 residues. Trimming took off 0 bases at V and 4 bases at J, with 6 bases between the two ends. Germline lookup yields CDR1 SGHRS and CDR2 YFSETQ. The CDR3 spells CASSLEGADTQYF. CDR3 bases: TGCGCCAGCAGCTTGGAGGGGGCAGATACGCAGTATTTT.

As regards this clone: Distinct nucleotide sequences in the sample also encode this CDR3. V usage is TRBV19 and J usage is TRBJ1-1; D possibly corresponds to TRBD1 (6 bases). From germline, CDR1 is LNHDA and CDR2 SQIVND (reference sequence). The CDR3 runs to 12 residues. Trimming left V 7 bases short and J 2 bases short, with 8 bases between. CDR3 amino acids: CASKGGNTEAFF. CDR3 in DNA: TGTGCCAGTAAGGGGGGCAACACTGAAGCTTTCTTT.

This sequence joins TRBV30 and TRBJ1-3, with D unclear. Germline values: CDR1 GTSNPN, CDR2 SVGIG (reference sequence). The CDR3 runs 17 residues. V was shortened by 3 bases and J by 0 bases, with 18 bases between the two germline ends. The CDR3 DNA follows: TGTGCCTGGAGACACCCCCGGCGGCACCCCTCTGGAAACACCATATATTTT. Protein: CAWRHPRRHPSGNTIYF.

This chain joins TRBV6-5 and TRBJ2-7; D not certain. Deletions cut 2 bases from V and 3 bases from J, with 8 bases between. The germline CDR1 and CDR2 sequences are MNHEY and SVGAGI. CDR3 length: 13 amino acids. This CDR3 reads CASSYVADYEQYF. DNA of the CDR3: TGTGCCAGCAGTTACGTAGCTGACTACGAGCAGTACTTC.

The chain couples TRBV5-1 to TRBJ1-3; TRBD1 might be the D (6 bases). This CDR3 contains 16 residues. The germline V gene encodes CDR1 SGHRS and CDR2 YFSETQ. V was trimmed by 1 base and J by 3 bases, leaving 14 bases between them. The CDR3 sequence: CASSLSQGNYGNTIYF. In DNA, the CDR3 is TGCGCCAGCAGCTTGTCCCAGGGGAACTATGGAAACACCATATATTTT.

This chain joins TRBV18 and TRBJ2-2, with 7 bases aligning to TRBD1. This CDR3 spans 16 amino acids. V dropped 3 bases and J dropped 0; count of bases not matched to a gene: 4. CDR1 KGHSH and CDR2 LQKENI come from the germline V gene. CDR3 in amino acids: CASSPQQGSNTGELFF. The CDR3, as DNA: TGTGCCAGCTCACCCCAACAGGGGTCGAACACCGGGGAGCTGTTTTTT.